This TCR beta chain originates from a study of Ad26.COV2.S vaccination and SARS-CoV-2 variants. Study-level results: Total T cell responses may have been underestimated by the TCR breadth and depth analyses.

V was clipped by 7 bases and J by 8 bases; unmatched bases: 8. CDR3 length: 12 residues. Germline CDR1 is SQVTM and CDR2 is ANQGSEA. Concerning this clone itself: Its antigen is still unknown.

Regarding treatment: about 20 received Ad26.COV2.S at low or high dose, single or two shots; several received placebo; per-sample allocation not given. Sampling happened 63 days after the first vaccine or placebo injection. This vaccine is an Ad26 vector that expresses the Wuhan-strain SARS-CoV-2 spike. Data came from immunoSEQ multiplex PCR; TCRdb stores just in-frame clones and leaves some out. The data hold about 380,000 clones, with 83% observed a single time. This chain uses TRBV29-1 with TRBJ2-1, with TRBD2 identical over 7 bases. The input for sequencing was peripheral blood, taken in a trial of Ad26.COV2.S vaccine versus placebo. The sequence was obtained from a person aged 18-65 years who received the Ad26.COV2.S COVID-19 vaccine or a placebo. The CDR3 DNA is TGCAGCGGACGCCGGGAGGTCGATGAGCAGTTCTTC. It yields the protein CSGRREVDEQFF.